This T cell receptor (beta chain) was found in a study of cytomegalovirus exposure and HLA in healthy donors. Measured with immunoSEQ multiplex PCR; TCRdb has only the in-frame clones, and not every one. Of 150,000 to 160,000 clones listed, 86% were seen once; the top ten hold 20% to 25%. Sequencing input: PBMCs. This receptor was identified in a man between 18 and 35 years old in good health and CMV-seropositive.

CDR3 DNA sequence: TGTGCCAGCAGTTTAGGGAGGGTCACTGAAGCTTTCTTT. Translating it yields CASSLGRVTEAFF. V gene TRBV27 combines with J gene TRBJ1-1; D ambiguous. Germline V gene sequence: CDR1 MNHEY, CDR2 SMNVEV (reference sequence). V was trimmed by 2 bases and J by 4 bases, leaving 8 bases between them. The length of the CDR3 is 13 residues.